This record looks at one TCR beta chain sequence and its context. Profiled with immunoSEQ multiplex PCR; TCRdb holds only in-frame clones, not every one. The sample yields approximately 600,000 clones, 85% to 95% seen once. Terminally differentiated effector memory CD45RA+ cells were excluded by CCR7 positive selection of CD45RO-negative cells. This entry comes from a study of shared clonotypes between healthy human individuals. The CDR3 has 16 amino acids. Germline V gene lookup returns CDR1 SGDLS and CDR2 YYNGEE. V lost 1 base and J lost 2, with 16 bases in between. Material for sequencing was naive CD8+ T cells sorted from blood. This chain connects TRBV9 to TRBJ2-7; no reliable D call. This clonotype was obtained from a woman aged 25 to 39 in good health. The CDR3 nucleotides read TGTGCCAGCAGCGTATCCGCTGGGCAAGCGACCTACGAGCAGTACTTC. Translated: CASSVSAGQATYEQYF.